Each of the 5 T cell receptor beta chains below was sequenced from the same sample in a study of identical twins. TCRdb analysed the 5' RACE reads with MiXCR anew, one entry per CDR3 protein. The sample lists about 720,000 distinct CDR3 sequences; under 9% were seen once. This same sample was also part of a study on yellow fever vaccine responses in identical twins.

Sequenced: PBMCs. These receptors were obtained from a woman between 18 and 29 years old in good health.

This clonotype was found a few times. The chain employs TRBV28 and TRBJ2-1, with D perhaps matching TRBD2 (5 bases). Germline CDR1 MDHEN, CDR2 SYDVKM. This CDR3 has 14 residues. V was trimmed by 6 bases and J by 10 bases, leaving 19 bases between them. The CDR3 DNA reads TGTGCCAGCAGCCCTCCGGGGTTCTTTGAAGAGCAGTTCTTC. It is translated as CASSPPGFFEEQFF.

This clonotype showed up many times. The chain's CDR3 is CSARDPGEGGYTF. Written as DNA, the CDR3 is TGCAGTGCTAGAGATCCAGGGGAGGGTGGCTACACCTTC. The rearrangement uses TRBV20-1 and TRBJ1-2; perhaps TRBD1 as D (6 bases). The CDR3 covers 13 residues. Deletions cut 0 bases from V and 7 bases from J, with 12 bases between. Germline CDR1 and CDR2: DFQATT and SNEGSKA (reference sequence).

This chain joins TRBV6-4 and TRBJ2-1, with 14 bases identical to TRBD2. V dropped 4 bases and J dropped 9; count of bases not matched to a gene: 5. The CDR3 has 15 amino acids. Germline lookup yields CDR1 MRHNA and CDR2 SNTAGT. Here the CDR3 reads CASSGTGLAGVEQFF. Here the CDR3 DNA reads TGTGCCAGCAGTGGTACGGGACTAGCGGGAGTTGAGCAGTTCTTC.

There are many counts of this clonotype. The chain's CDR3 is CASSPWEDTQYF. The CDR3 region has the DNA TGTGCCAGCAGTCCATGGGAAGATACGCAGTATTTT. J is TRBJ2-3 and V is TRBV12-3 or TRBV12-4; D gene ambiguous. The CDR3 extends over 12 amino acids. V lost 5 bases, J lost 5 bases, and 8 bases lay in between.

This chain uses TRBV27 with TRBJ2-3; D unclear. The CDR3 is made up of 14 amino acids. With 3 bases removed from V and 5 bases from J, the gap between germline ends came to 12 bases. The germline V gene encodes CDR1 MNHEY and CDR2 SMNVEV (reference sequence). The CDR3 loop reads CASSFYGAKDTQYF. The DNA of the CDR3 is TGTGCCAGCAGTTTTTATGGAGCAAAAGATACGCAGTATTTT.